This TCR beta chain was recorded in a study of blood T cell repertoires in COVID-19. At the level of the study: There were acute and convalescent COVID-19 samples, and they came from the United States, Italy and Spain. The cDNA or gDNA used as material had been derived from T cells, B-cell-depleted T cells, or PBMCs.

The trim removed 5 bases at V and 3 bases at J, leaving 10 bases unmatched. Germline values: CDR1 SGHVS, CDR2 FNYEAQ. CDR3 length: 15 amino acids. As processed by the authors: Amplifying reference gene primers gave estimates of nucleated cell counts. TCRdb's table, derived via immunoSEQ multiplex PCR, lists solely in-frame clones and lacks some. That table furnishes V, J and clone size, whereas the DNA furnished D and trimming. The profile shows 110,000 to 150,000 clones, around 79% of them singletons. Sequencing input: peripheral blood. V gene TRBV7-6 combines with J gene TRBJ2-7; 7 bases map to TRBD2. The TCR comes from a man aged 45-65 years with active or convalescent COVID-19. CDR3 protein: CASSPLPLANYEQYF. CDR3 bases: TGTGCCAGCAGCCCCCTCCCACTAGCGAACTACGAGCAGTACTTC.